Detailed here is one T cell receptor (beta chain). Each CDR3 protein is one row after TCRdb ran MiXCR on the 5' RACE reads. The repertoire includes a few hundred thousand distinct CDR3 sequences, 3% to 4.5% of them detected once, and approximately 24% sits in the top ten. With 4 bases clipped from V and 12 bases from J, the junction kept 6 bases outside the gene matches. Germline CDR1 KGHDR, CDR2 SFDVKD. This CDR3 spans 14 amino acids. The sample is drawn from a study of T cells after yellow fever vaccination. The source material was PBMCs, sampled 5 days after the yellow fever booster vaccination. This chain uses TRBV24-1 with TRBJ2-1; 12 nucleotides align to TRBD2. This TCR was recovered from a man between 18 and 29 years old who received the YFV17D yellow fever vaccine. The CDR3 sequence: CATSDPGLAGRQFF. DNA for the CDR3: TGTGCCACCAGTGACCCCGGACTAGCGGGGAGGCAGTTCTTC.